Given below is one TCR beta chain in context. Its antigen is unidentified. This CDR3 is built from 13 residues. The V and J ends lost 4 bases and 3 bases, in that order; junction bases with no gene match: 2. With the ViraFEST assay, the study expanded antigen-specific CD4+ T cells using viral peptide pools, then sequenced them. With roughly 9 days of culture completed, CD4+ T cells were isolated. Nucleocapsid antibodies stayed negative before and after vaccination, showing no earlier SARS-CoV-2 infection. For each well, about 1.8 million PBMC were cultured with 10 IU/ml IL-2 and 9 to 10 ug/ml peptides. Half the medium was replaced with IL-2 medium on days 3 and 7. The sample is drawn from a study of vaccination effects on CD4 cells after COVID-19. Whole-study results and caveats: There was marked clonal contraction among infection- and vaccine-induced clones late after vaccination. Healthy vaccine recipients' vaccine-induced clones were almost all SARS-CoV-2 mono-reactive.

TCRdb keeps only in-frame clones here, not all; method: immunoSEQ multiplex PCR. This sample has roughly 45,000 clones, with around three quarters found just once. Specimen: CD4+ T cells from PBMCs cultured with SARS-CoV-2 spike peptides, collected before COVID-19 vaccination. This TCR derives from a human donor who received a COVID-19 vaccine. This chain connects TRBV12-3 or TRBV12-4 to TRBJ2-5; the match to TRBD1 covers 7 bases. The CDR3 is CASSSQGKETQYF. Written as DNA, the CDR3 is TGTGCCAGCAGTTCACAGGGGAAAGAGACCCAGTACTTC.